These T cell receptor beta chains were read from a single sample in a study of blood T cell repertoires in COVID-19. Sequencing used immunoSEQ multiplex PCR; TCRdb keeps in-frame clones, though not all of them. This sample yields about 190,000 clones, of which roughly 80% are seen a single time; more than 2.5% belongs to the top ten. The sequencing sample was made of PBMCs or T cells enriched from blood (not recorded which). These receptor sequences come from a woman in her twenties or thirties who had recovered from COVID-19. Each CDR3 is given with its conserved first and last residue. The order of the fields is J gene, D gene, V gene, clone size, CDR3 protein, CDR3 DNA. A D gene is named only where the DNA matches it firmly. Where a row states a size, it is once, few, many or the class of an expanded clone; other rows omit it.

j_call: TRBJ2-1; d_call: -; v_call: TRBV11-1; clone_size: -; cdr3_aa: CASTLGGANHNEQFF; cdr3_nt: TGTGCCAGCACCCTGGGGGGGGCGAATCACAATGAGCAGTTCTTC
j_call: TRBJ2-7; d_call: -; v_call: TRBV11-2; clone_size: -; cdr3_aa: CASSLDRRNEQYF; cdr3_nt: TGTGCCAGCAGCTTAGACCGCAGGAACGAGCAGTACTTC
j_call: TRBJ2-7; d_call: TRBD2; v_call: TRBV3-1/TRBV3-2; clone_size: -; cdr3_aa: CASSRRLAGDAYEQYF; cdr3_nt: TGTGCCAGCAGCCGACGACTAGCGGGAGACGCCTACGAGCAGTACTTC
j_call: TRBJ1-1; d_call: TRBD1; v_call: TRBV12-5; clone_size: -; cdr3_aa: CASGLKTGTGAPLSEAFF; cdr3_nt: TGTGCTAGTGGTTTGAAAACGGGAACAGGGGCCCCTCTGTCTGAAGCTTTCTTT
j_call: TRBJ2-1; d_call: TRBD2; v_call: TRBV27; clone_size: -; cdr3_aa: CASSLGGTSASEQFF; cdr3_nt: TGTGCCAGCAGTTTAGGGGGAACTAGCGCGAGTGAGCAGTTCTTC
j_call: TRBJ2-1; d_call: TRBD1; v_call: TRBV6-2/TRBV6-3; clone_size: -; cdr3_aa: CASSSGTGLRVVSNEQFF; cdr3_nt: TGTGCCAGCAGTTCCGGGACAGGACTGCGGGTAGTTTCCAATGAGCAGTTCTTC
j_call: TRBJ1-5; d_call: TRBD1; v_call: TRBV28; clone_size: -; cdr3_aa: CASSPTGTQPQHF; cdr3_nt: TGTGCCAGCAGTCCGACAGGGACCCAGCCCCAGCATTTT
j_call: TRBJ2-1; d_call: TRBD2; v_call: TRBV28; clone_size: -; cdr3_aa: CASSFGRAIVFNEQFF; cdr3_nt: TGTGCCAGCAGTTTCGGGAGGGCGATCGTTTTCAATGAGCAGTTCTTC
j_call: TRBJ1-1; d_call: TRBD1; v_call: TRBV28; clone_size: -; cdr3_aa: CASSLQTGMGHTEAFF; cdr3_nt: TGTGCCAGCAGTTTACAGACAGGGATGGGCCACACTGAAGCTTTCTTT
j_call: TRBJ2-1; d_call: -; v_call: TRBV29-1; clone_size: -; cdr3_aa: CSVREGQEYNEQFF; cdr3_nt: TGCAGCGTTCGTGAGGGCCAGGAATACAATGAGCAGTTCTTC
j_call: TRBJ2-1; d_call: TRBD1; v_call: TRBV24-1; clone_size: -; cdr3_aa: CATSDPGTDFNEQFF; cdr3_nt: TGTGCCACCAGTGATCCCGGGACAGACTTCAATGAGCAGTTCTTC
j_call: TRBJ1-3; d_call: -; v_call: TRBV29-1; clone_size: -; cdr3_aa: CSAQGKSDTIYF; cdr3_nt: TGCAGCGCTCAGGGGAAAAGTGACACCATATATTTT
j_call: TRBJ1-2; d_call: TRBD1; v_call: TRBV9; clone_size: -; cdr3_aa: CASSPPTGGGYGYTF; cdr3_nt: TGTGCCAGCAGCCCTCCGACAGGGGGCGGCTATGGCTACACCTTC
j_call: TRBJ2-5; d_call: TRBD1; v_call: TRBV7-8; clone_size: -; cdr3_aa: CASSRTGGLETQYF; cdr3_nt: TGTGCCAGCAGTCGGACAGGGGGCTTGGAGACCCAGTACTTC
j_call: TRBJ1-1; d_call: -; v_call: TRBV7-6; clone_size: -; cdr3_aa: CASSLGPGQNTEAFF; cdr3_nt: TGTGCCAGCAGCTTAGGCCCAGGGCAAAACACTGAAGCTTTCTTT
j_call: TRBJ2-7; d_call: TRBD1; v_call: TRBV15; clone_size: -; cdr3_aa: CATSRDPGQGHILNYEQYF; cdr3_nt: TGTGCCACCAGCAGGGACCCGGGACAGGGTCATATTCTGAACTACGAGCAGTACTTC
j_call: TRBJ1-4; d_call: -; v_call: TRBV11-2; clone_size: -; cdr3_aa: CASSSELGPGEKLFF; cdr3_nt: TGTGCCAGCAGCTCAGAGTTGGGGCCCGGGGAAAAACTGTTTTTT
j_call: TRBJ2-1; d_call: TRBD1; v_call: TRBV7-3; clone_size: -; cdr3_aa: CASSSHRGPYNEQFF; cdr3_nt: TGTGCCAGCAGCTCCCACAGGGGTCCCTACAATGAGCAGTTCTTC
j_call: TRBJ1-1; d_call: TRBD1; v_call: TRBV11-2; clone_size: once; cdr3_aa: CASSDRTGQGAPEAFF; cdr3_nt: TGTGCCAGCAGCGACCGGACGGGACAGGGGGCTCCCGAAGCTTTCTTT
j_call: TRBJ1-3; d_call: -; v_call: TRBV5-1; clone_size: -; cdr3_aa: CASSLGGLGNTIYF; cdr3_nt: TGCGCCAGCAGCTTGGGTGGCCTCGGAAACACCATATATTTT
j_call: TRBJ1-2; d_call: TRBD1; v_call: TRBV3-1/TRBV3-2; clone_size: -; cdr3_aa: CASSQVPGQGHNYGYTF; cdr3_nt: TGTGCCAGCAGCCAAGTCCCGGGACAGGGGCACAACTATGGCTACACCTTC
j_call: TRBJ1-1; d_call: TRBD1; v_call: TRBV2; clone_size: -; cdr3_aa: CASSAVGTGRETEAFF; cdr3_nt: TGTGCCAGCAGTGCTGTCGGGACAGGGAGGGAGACTGAAGCTTTCTTT
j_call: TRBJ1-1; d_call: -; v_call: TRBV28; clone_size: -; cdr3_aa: CASSLLEGTEAFF; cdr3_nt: TGTGCCAGCAGTTTATTAGAGGGCACTGAAGCTTTCTTT
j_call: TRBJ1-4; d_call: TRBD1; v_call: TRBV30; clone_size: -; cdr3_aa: CAWSKRTGPNEKLFF; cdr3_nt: TGTGCCTGGAGTAAGAGGACAGGGCCTAATGAAAAACTGTTTTTT
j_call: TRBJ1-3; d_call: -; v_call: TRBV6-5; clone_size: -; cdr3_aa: CASSYSSLFSGNTIYF; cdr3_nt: TGTGCCAGCAGTTACTCCTCCTTGTTCTCTGGAAACACCATATATTTT
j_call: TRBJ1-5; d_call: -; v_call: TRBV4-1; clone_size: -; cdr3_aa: CASSPSTGGPPYSNQPQHF; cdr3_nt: TGCGCCAGCAGCCCATCGACGGGGGGTCCCCCATATAGCAATCAGCCCCAGCATTTT
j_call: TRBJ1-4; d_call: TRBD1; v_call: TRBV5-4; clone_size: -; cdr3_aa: CASSYKPGGKLFF; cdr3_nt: TGTGCCAGCAGCTACAAACCAGGGGGAAAACTGTTTTTT
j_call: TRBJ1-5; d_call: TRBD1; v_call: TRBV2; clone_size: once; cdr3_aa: CASIPIPGGQGLGKPQHF; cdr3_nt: TGTGCCAGCATCCCCATCCCGGGGGGACAGGGCCTGGGGAAACCCCAGCATTTT
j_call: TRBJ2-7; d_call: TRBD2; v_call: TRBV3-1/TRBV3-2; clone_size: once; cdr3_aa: CASSPRPKIFGTSGRADEQYF; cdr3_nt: TGTGCCAGCAGCCCAAGACCCAAGATATTCGGGACTAGCGGGAGGGCCGATGAGCAGTACTTC
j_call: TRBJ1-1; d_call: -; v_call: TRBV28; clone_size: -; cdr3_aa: CASRHTQGWNTEAFF; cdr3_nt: TGTGCCAGCAGACATACACAGGGCTGGAACACTGAAGCTTTCTTT
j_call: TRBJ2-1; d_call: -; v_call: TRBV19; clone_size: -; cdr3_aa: CASSIWRGSSYNEQFF; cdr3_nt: TGTGCCAGTAGTATATGGCGCGGAAGCTCCTACAATGAGCAGTTCTTC